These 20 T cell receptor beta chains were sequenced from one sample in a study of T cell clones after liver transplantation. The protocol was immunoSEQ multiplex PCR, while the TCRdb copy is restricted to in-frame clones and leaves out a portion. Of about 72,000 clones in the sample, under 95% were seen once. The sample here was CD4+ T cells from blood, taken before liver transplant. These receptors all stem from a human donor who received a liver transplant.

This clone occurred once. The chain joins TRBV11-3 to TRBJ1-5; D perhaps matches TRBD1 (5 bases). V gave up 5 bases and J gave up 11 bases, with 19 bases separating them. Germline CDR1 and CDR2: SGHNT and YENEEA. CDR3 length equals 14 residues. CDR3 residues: CASSPRRQPLSQHF. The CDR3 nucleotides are TGTGCCAGCAGCCCCCGGAGACAGCCTTTGTCCCAGCATTTT. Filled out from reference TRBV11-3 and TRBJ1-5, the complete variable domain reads EAGVVQSPRYKIIEKKQPVAFWCNPISGHNTLYWYLQNLGQGPELLIRYENEEAVDDSQLPKDRFSAERLKGVDSTLKIQPAELGDSAVYLCASSPRRQPLSQHFGDGTRLSIL.

In nucleotides, the CDR3 is TGTGCCAGCAGCCCAGGGACAGGATCCTACAATGAGCAGTTCTTC. It yields the protein CASSPGTGSYNEQFF. The gene calls are TRBV5-6 and TRBJ2-1; 8 nucleotides line up with TRBD1. CDR1 SGHDT and CDR2 YYEEEE come from the germline V gene. This CDR3 spans 15 amino acids. V dropped 4 bases and J dropped 1; count of bases not matched to a gene: 4.

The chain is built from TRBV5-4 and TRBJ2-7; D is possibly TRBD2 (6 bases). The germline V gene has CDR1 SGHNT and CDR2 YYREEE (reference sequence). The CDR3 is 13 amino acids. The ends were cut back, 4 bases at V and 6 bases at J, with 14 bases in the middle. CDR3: CASSEERRGEQYF. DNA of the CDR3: TGTGCCAGCAGCGAAGAAAGGAGGGGCGAGCAGTACTTC.

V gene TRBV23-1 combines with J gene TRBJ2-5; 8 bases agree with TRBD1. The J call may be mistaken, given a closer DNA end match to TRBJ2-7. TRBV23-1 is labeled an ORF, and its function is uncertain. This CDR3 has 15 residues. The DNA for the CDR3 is TGCGCCAGCAGTCATTTTGGACAGGGAACCTACGAGCAGTACTTC. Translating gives CASSHFGQGTYEQYF.

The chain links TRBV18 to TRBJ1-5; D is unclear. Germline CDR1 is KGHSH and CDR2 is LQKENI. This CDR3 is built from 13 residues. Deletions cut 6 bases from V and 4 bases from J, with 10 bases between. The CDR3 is CASSPSENQPQHF. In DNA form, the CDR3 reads TGTGCCAGCTCGCCGTCAGAAAATCAGCCCCAGCATTTT.

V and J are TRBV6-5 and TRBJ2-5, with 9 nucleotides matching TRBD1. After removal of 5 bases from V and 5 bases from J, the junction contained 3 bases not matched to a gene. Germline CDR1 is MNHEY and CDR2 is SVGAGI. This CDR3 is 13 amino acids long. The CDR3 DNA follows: TGTGCCAGCAGTAAACAGGGGGCGGAGACCCAGTACTTC. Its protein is CASSKQGAETQYF.

For the CDR3, the DNA is TGTGCCAGCTCTACCCGGGGTAGCGGGCAGAGCTCCTACAATGAGCAGTTCTTC. This translates into CASSTRGSGQSSYNEQFF. The genes are TRBV18 and TRBJ2-1, with 7 bases aligning to TRBD2. This CDR3 spans 18 amino acids. V dropped 6 bases and J dropped 0; count of bases not matched to a gene: 14. The germline V gene has CDR1 KGHSH and CDR2 LQKENI.

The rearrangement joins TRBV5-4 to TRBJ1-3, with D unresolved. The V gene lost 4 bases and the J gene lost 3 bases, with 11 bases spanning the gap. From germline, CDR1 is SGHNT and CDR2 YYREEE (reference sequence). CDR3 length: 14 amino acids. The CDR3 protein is CASSLEGFGNTIYF. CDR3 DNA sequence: TGTGCCAGCAGCCTGGAAGGGTTTGGAAACACCATATATTTT.

The CDR3 region is CASNSQGYTDTQYF. CDR3 bases: TGTGCCAGCAATTCACAGGGCTACACAGATACGCAGTATTTT. The chain combines TRBV11-3 with TRBJ2-3; the D gene is possibly TRBD1 (6 bases). V was clipped by 7 bases and J by 2 bases, with 13 bases between them. In germline, CDR1 is SGHNT, CDR2 YENEEA. This CDR3 region has 14 residues.

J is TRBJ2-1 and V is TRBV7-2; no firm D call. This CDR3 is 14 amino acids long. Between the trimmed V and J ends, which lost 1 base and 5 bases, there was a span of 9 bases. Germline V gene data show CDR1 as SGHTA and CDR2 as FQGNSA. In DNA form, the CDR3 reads TGTGCCAGCAGCTTAGTTGTTCTCAACAATGAGCAGTTCTTC. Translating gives CASSLVVLNNEQFF. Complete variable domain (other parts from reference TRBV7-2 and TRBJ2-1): GAGVSQSPSNKVTEKGKDVELRCDPISGHTALYWYRQSLGQGLEFLIYFQGNSAPDKSGLPSDRFSAERTGGSVSTLTIQRTQQEDSAVYLCASSLVVLNNEQFFGPGTRLTVL.

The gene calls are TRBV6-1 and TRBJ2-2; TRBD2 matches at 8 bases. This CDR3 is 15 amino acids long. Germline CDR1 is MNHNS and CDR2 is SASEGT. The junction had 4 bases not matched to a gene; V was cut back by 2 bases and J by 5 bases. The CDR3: CASSELAGITGELFF. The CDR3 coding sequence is TGTGCCAGCAGTGAATTAGCGGGAATAACCGGGGAGCTGTTTTTT.

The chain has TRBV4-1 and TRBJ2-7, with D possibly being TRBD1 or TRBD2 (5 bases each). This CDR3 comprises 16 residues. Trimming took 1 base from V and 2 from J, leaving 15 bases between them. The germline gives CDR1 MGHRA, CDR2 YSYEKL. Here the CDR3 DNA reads TGCGCCAGCAGCCAAGTCCCCGGGACCCGGACCTACGAGCAGTACTTC. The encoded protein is CASSQVPGTRTYEQYF.

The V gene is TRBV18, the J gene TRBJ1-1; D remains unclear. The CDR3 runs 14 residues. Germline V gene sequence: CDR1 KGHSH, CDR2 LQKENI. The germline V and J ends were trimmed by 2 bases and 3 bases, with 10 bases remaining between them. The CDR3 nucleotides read TGTGCCAGCTCACCATCTTCGGCAGACACTGAAGCTTTCTTT. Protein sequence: CASSPSSADTEAFF.

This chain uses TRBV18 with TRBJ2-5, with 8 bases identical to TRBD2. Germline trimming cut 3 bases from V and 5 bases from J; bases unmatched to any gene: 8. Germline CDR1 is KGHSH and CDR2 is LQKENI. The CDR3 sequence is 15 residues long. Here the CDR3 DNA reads TGTGCCAGCTCACCCAGGTCGGGAGGGCGTGAGACCCAGTACTTC. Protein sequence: CASSPRSGGRETQYF.

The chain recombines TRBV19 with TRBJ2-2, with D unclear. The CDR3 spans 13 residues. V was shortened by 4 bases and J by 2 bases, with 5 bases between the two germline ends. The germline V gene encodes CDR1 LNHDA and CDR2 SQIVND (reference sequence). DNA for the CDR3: TGTGCCAGTAGTACTGGCAACACCGGGGAGCTGTTTTTT. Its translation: CASSTGNTGELFF.

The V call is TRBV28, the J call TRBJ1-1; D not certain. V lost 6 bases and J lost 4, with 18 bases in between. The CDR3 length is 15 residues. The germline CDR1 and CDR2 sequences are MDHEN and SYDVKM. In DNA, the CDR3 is TGTGCCAGCAGGATAGATCGGCTGGGTGGCACTGAAGCTTTCTTT. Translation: CASRIDRLGGTEAFF.

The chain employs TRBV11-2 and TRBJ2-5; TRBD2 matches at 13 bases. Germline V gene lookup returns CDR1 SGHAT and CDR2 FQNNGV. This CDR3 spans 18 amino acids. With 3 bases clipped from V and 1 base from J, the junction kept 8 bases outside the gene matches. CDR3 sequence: CASSFSLAGGPPQETQYF. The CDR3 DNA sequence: TGTGCCAGCAGCTTTTCACTAGCGGGAGGGCCCCCCCAAGAGACCCAGTACTTC.

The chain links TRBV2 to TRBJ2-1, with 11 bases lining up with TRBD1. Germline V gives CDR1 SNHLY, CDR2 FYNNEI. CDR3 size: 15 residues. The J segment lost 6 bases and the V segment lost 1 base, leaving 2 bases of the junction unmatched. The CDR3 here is CASSEEGTGGNEQFF. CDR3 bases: TGTGCCAGCAGTGAAGAGGGGACAGGGGGCAATGAGCAGTTCTTC.

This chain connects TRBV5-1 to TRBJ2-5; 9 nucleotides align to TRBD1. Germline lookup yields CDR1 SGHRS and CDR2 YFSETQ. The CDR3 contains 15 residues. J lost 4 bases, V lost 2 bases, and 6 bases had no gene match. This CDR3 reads CASSFTGGVRETQYF. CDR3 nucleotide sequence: TGCGCCAGCAGCTTCACAGGGGGCGTGAGAGAGACCCAGTACTTC.

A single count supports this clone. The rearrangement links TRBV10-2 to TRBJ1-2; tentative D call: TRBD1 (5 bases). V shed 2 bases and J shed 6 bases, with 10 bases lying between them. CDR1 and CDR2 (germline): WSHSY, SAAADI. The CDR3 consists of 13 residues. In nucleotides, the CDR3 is TGCGCCAGCAGTGAGGGGGGAGGGAATGGCTACACCTTC. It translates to CASSEGGGNGYTF.